This T cell receptor (beta chain) was sequenced for a study of Tregs in tolerant kidney transplant recipients. Study-wide points: Tregs expanded with activated donor B cells seemed most donor-specific. Some patients' samples used different primers over time, so nucleotide sequences weren't comparable. Antigen-driven expansion was suggested because donor-specific Tregs expanded more than all Tregs in tolerant patients. Biological reproducibility was not directly addressed in this study.

The CDR3 is 21 residues long. Points on this clone: The antigen remains unidentified.

Profiling relied on immunoSEQ multiplex PCR, and the TCRdb table lists in-frame clones only, not all of them. The sample holds some 80,000 clones, around 98% seen once. The clonotype was recovered from a human donor who received a combined kidney and bone marrow transplant. The V and J genes are TRBV21-1 and TRBJ2-5; the tabulated D call, TRBD2, remains unverified against the DNA. TRBV21-1 is deemed a pseudogene. The input for sequencing was CD4+ T cells from blood, taken before the transplant. The CDR3 here is CASSKILFGLAGGTTLETQYF. The CDR3 nucleotides are TGTGCCAGCAGCAAAATCCTGTTTGGACTAGCGGGAGGGACGACACTAGAGACCCAGTACTTC.